The 29 T cell receptor beta chains listed next were all sequenced from one sample in a study of response to subunit inactivated influenza vaccine. From the RT-PCR reads, TCRdb called clonotypes with MiXCR, one entry per CDR3 protein. The sample lists about 500,000 distinct CDR3 sequences; 10% to 15% were seen once. Specimen: PBMCs from blood, collected roughly 46 days after vaccination. The receptors were gathered from a man in his fifties or sixties who received an inactivated influenza vaccine.

This clonotype was picked up a small number of times. The chain couples TRBV7-2 to TRBJ2-2, with 10 positions matching TRBD2. Trimming removed 0 bases from V and 1 base from J; junction bases left unmatched: 2. In germline, CDR1 is SGHTA, CDR2 FQGNSA. The length of the CDR3 is 17 residues. The CDR3 region is CASSLAGLALNTGELFF. The DNA for the CDR3 is TGTGCCAGCAGCTTAGCGGGACTAGCGTTGAACACCGGGGAGCTGTTTTTT.

This clonotype has a count of ten or more. The V gene is TRBV29-1, the J gene TRBJ1-2; the D gene is possibly TRBD1 (5 bases). The germline gives CDR1 SQVTM, CDR2 ANQGSEA. Trimming pared 7 bases from V and 5 bases from J, leaving 8 bases between. This CDR3 comprises 10 residues. This chain's CDR3 is CSEGVYGYTF. CDR3 bases: TGCAGCGAAGGGGTTTATGGCTACACCTTC.

J is TRBJ2-7 and V is TRBV6-5; 9 bases map to TRBD2. After removal of 2 bases from V and 3 bases from J, the junction contained 11 bases not matched to a gene. The CDR3 totals 17 residues. Germline values: CDR1 MNHEY, CDR2 SVGAGI. The CDR3 spells CASSYTPGGRGFYEQYF. Here the CDR3 DNA reads TGTGCCAGCAGTTACACTCCAGGCGGGAGGGGGTTCTACGAGCAGTACTTC.

This clonotype was detected only a few times. The chain carries TRBV29-1 and TRBJ2-1, with 7 bases lining up with TRBD2. This CDR3 is built from 17 residues. Germline assignment: CDR1 SQVTM and CDR2 ANQGSEA. V lost 3 bases and J lost 10; bases outside the gene matches: 21. Here the CDR3 reads CSVERAVGGLSPREQFF. CDR3 nucleotides: TGCAGCGTTGAGCGTGCCGTTGGGGGACTATCCCCGAGGGAGCAGTTCTTC.

The rearrangement joins TRBV10-3 to TRBJ2-6, with no clear D. The germline gives CDR1 ENHRY, CDR2 SYGVKD. Trimming stripped 4 bases from V and 1 base from J, with 8 bases between. The CDR3 has 15 residues. The CDR3 nucleotides are TGTGCCATCAGTGTTGGACCATCTGGGGCCAACGTCCTGACTTTC. Residues: CAISVGPSGANVLTF.

This clonotype came up a few times. This chain joins TRBV20-1 and TRBJ1-4; no clear D gene. This CDR3 comprises 13 residues. V lost 3 bases and J 3 bases, leaving 8 bases between the germline ends. Germline values: CDR1 DFQATT, CDR2 SNEGSKA (reference sequence). The CDR3 loop reads CSASGGSNEKLFF. As DNA, the CDR3 is TGCAGTGCTAGTGGTGGTTCTAATGAAAAACTGTTTTTT.

This clonotype was observed at least ten times. The rearrangement joins TRBV29-1 to TRBJ2-7, with D maybe TRBD1 (5 bases). Germline loops: CDR1 SQVTM, CDR2 ANQGSEA. V lost 6 bases and J 1 base, leaving 16 bases between the germline ends. The length of the CDR3 is 14 residues. DNA for the CDR3: TGCAGCGTCGGATCTTGGGGCTTTTCCTACGAGCAGTACTTC. This sequence encodes CSVGSWGFSYEQYF.

This clonotype has only a few counts. The chain is built from TRBV9 and TRBJ2-5; 7 bases align to TRBD1. Germline CDR1 is SGDLS and CDR2 is YYNGEE. The CDR3 sequence is 17 residues long. V lost 3 bases, J lost 2 bases, and 13 bases stayed unmatched. The CDR3 DNA reads TGTGCCAGCAGCGCGAGGAAGGGGGCGGGCCCGCAAGAGACCCAGTACTTC. Protein sequence: CASSARKGAGPQETQYF. The full variable domain, completed using reference TRBV9 and TRBJ2-5, is DSGVTQTPKHLITATGQRVTLRCSPRSGDLSVYWYQQSLDQGLQFLIQYYNGEERAKGNILERFSAQQFPDLHSELNLSSLELGDSALYFCASSARKGAGPQETQYFGPGTRLLVL.

This clonotype was found a few times. The chain links TRBV10-1 to TRBJ2-3, with 7 bases identical to TRBD2. The CDR3 runs to 13 residues. Germline V gives CDR1 WNHNN, CDR2 SYGVQD (reference sequence). V was pared by 0 bases and J by 7 bases, with 1 base of the junction left unmatched. DNA for the CDR3: TGCGCCAGCAGTGAGTCGAGCGGGAATACGCAGTATTTT. Translating it yields CASSESSGNTQYF.

On this clonotype itself: An end of the junction does not agree with germline; a read error may underlie this. This chain links TRBV7-9 with TRBJ1-6; D might be TRBD1 (5 bases). Germline CDR1 reads SEHNR; CDR2 reads FQNEAQ (reference sequence). The CDR3 loop spans 14 amino acids. The CDR3 DNA is TGTGCCAGCAGCTCGGGGACGGCTAATTCACCCCCCCACTTT. Protein: CASSSGTANSPPHF.

In its sample, this clonotype was seen many times. The chain couples TRBV18 to TRBJ2-3; a weak D match, TRBD2 (6 bases). Germline lookup yields CDR1 KGHSH and CDR2 LQKENI. Trimming cost V 5 bases and J 7 bases, with 22 bases left between them. CDR3 length: 16 amino acids. The CDR3 sequence: CASSELDTTAGYTQYF. DNA of the CDR3: TGTGCCAGCTCAGAATTAGATACTACGGCGGGATATACGCAGTATTTT. Combining the CDR3 with reference TRBV18 and TRBJ2-3 gives the whole variable domain NAGVMQNPRHLVRRRGQEARLRCSPMKGHSHVYWYRQLPEEGLKFMVYLQKENIIDESGMPKERFSAEFPKEGPSILRIQQVVRGDSAAYFCASSELDTTAGYTQYFGPGTRLTVL.

Many counts were recorded for this clonotype. The chain uses TRBV20-1 and TRBJ2-1, with 10 bases matching TRBD2. The CDR3 runs to 14 residues. The V and J ends lost 5 bases and 3 bases, in that order; junction bases with no gene match: 4. Germline CDR1 DFQATT, CDR2 SNEGSKA (reference sequence). The DNA for the CDR3 is TGCAGTGCTCTGGTAGCGGGGGGCTACAATGAGCAGTTCTTC. Translation gives CSALVAGGYNEQFF.

This clonotype was seen more than once but under ten times. The chain couples TRBV5-1 to TRBJ2-1; 7 nucleotides align to TRBD1. Germline-derived CDR1 and CDR2 are SGHRS and YFSETQ. V shed 4 bases, J shed 4 bases, and the junction held 11 bases outside the gene matches. CDR3 length: 16 residues. CDR3 amino acids: CASSPKTGVAYNEQFF. The CDR3 nucleotides read TGCGCCAGCAGCCCGAAAACAGGGGTAGCGTACAATGAGCAGTTCTTC.

The V call is TRBV7-2, the J call TRBJ2-7, with D maybe TRBD1 (6 bases). Germline V CDR1 and CDR2: SGHTA, FQGNSA. The CDR3 extends over 15 amino acids. The germline V and J ends were trimmed by 5 bases and 7 bases, with 21 bases remaining between them. CDR3 protein: CASSTVQGRVGEQYF. For the CDR3, the DNA is TGTGCCAGCAGCACGGTACAGGGTCGAGTTGGAGAGCAGTACTTC.

This clonotype was picked up many times. The V gene is TRBV12-3 or TRBV12-4, the J gene TRBJ2-3, with D possibly TRBD2 on 5 matching bases. The germline V and J ends were trimmed by 3 bases and 1 base, with 11 bases remaining between them. This CDR3 spans 15 amino acids. CDR3 residues: CASSFRGVRTDTQYF. In DNA, the CDR3 is TGTGCCAGCAGTTTTCGGGGAGTCCGCACAGATACGCAGTATTTT.

The chain employs TRBV7-9 and TRBJ1-3; no reliable D call. V lost 2 bases and J 0 bases, leaving 11 bases between the germline ends. Germline V gene data show CDR1 as SEHNR and CDR2 as FQNEAQ (reference sequence). This CDR3 spans 16 amino acids. The CDR3 spells CASSLRGSFSGNTIYF. In DNA form, the CDR3 reads TGTGCCAGCAGCTTACGGGGTTCATTCTCTGGAAACACCATATATTTT.

The V and J genes are TRBV29-1 and TRBJ1-2; the D is unclear. Germline lookup yields CDR1 SQVTM and CDR2 ANQGSEA. Trimming took 6 bases from V and 1 from J, leaving 6 bases between them. The CDR3 has 11 residues. The CDR3 is CSVRNNYGYTF. Written as DNA, the CDR3 is TGCAGCGTCCGAAATAACTATGGCTACACCTTC.

This clonotype was found many times. This chain links TRBV7-9 with TRBJ2-2; D might be TRBD1 or TRBD2, each matching 6 bases. The germline V and J ends were trimmed by 5 bases and 4 bases, with 14 bases remaining between them. The length of the CDR3 is 15 residues. Germline V gene data show CDR1 as SEHNR and CDR2 as FQNEAQ (reference sequence). The CDR3 loop is CASSPLGGPTGELFF. The CDR3 bases are TGTGCCAGCAGCCCCCTTGGGGGGCCCACCGGGGAGCTGTTTTTT.

This clonotype was detected a few times. The chain employs TRBV29-1 and TRBJ2-5; the D gene is possibly TRBD1 (5 bases). From germline, CDR1 is SQVTM and CDR2 ANQGSEA. This CDR3 has 14 amino acids. The V and J ends lost 7 bases and 2 bases respectively, with 17 bases between them. The CDR3 region has the DNA TGCAGCGCGCAAACAGGAGCCTTTCAAGAGACCCAGTACTTC. This translates into CSAQTGAFQETQYF. Drawing the rest from reference TRBV29-1 and TRBJ2-5, the complete variable domain is SAVISQKPSRDICQRGTSLTIQCQVDSQVTMMFWYRQQPGQSLTLIATANQGSEATYESGFVIDKFPISRPNLTFSTLTVSNMSPEDSSIYLCSAQTGAFQETQYFGPGTRLLVL.

In this sample, this clonotype turned up many times. This chain links TRBV12-3 or TRBV12-4 with TRBJ2-1, with D maybe TRBD1 (6 bases). Trimming stripped 6 bases from V and 6 bases from J, with 12 bases between. The length of the CDR3 is 13 residues. DNA for the CDR3: TGTGCCAGCAGAAACAGGGCGGTCAATGAGCAGTTCTTC. The encoded protein is CASRNRAVNEQFF.

This chain connects TRBV19 to TRBJ2-5; 8 bases map to TRBD2. Unmatched junction bases numbered 4, after V lost 6 bases and J lost 4 bases. Germline V CDR1 and CDR2: LNHDA, SQIVND (reference sequence). The CDR3 loop spans 13 amino acids. The CDR3 nucleotides read TGTGCCAGTAGACTAGCGGCCGGAGAGACCCAGTACTTC. This sequence encodes CASRLAAGETQYF.

In its sample, this clonotype was seen a few times. V gene TRBV19 combines with J gene TRBJ2-1; a weak D match, TRBD1 (6 bases). This CDR3 contains 14 residues. In germline, CDR1 is LNHDA, CDR2 SQIVND (reference sequence). V lost 3 bases and J 8 bases, leaving 14 bases between the germline ends. The CDR3 is CASSMLGAQDEQFF. CDR3 in DNA: TGTGCCAGTAGTATGCTGGGGGCGCAGGATGAGCAGTTCTTC.

This clonotype was counted between two and nine times. The rearrangement joins TRBV7-9 to TRBJ2-3; TRBD1 is a possible D gene (5 bases). From germline, CDR1 is SEHNR and CDR2 FQNEAQ (reference sequence). The CDR3 extends over 16 amino acids. Between the trimmed V and J ends, which lost 0 bases and 3 bases, there was a span of 13 bases. The CDR3 is CASSLALGRVTDTQYF. The CDR3 coding sequence is TGTGCCAGCAGCTTAGCGCTCGGCAGGGTGACAGATACGCAGTATTTT.

This chain links TRBV15 with TRBJ2-7; the match to TRBD2 covers 7 bases. V lost 0 bases, J lost 4 bases, and 9 bases stayed unmatched. This CDR3 is 16 amino acids long. The germline gives CDR1 LNHNV, CDR2 YYDKDF (reference sequence). The CDR3 is CATSRDWEGSVYEQYF. DNA for the CDR3: TGTGCCACCAGCAGAGATTGGGAGGGGAGTGTGTACGAGCAGTACTTC.

This clonotype was observed a handful of times. V is TRBV12-3 or TRBV12-4 and J is TRBJ1-1; 10 nucleotides match TRBD1. After removal of 3 bases from V and 7 bases from J, the junction contained 5 bases not matched to a gene. The CDR3 is 14 amino acids. The CDR3 sequence is CASSFDRGQFEAFF. CDR3 DNA: TGTGCCAGCAGTTTTGACAGGGGGCAATTTGAAGCTTTCTTT.

This clonotype was observed a few times. V gene TRBV12-3 or TRBV12-4 combines with J gene TRBJ2-5, with D perhaps assigned TRBD1 or TRBD2 (5 bases each). Trimming stripped 5 bases from V and 5 bases from J, with 9 bases between. There are 12 residues in the CDR3. CDR3 sequence (DNA): TGTGCCAGCAGTGGGACGTTCGAGACCCAGTACTTC. Translating it yields CASSGTFETQYF.

This chain joins TRBV4-1 and TRBJ2-7, with a tentative D call TRBD1 (6 bases). V lost 3 bases and J 6 bases, leaving 18 bases between the germline ends. From germline, CDR1 is MGHRA and CDR2 YSYEKL. This CDR3 region has 15 residues. Here the CDR3 reads CASSQGDLGGSEQYF. CDR3 sequence (DNA): TGCGCCAGCAGCCAGGGGGATCTAGGGGGTAGCGAGCAGTACTTC.

This clonotype was found many times. Written as DNA, the CDR3 is TGTGCCAGCAGTTTCGGACTTAACTACGAGCAGTACTTC. Translation gives CASSFGLNYEQYF. The V and J genes are TRBV12-3 or TRBV12-4 and TRBJ2-7; possibly TRBD2 for D (5 bases). The CDR3 length is 13 residues. V lost 3 bases to trimming and J lost 3 bases, with 9 bases between them.

This clonotype showed up many times. Sequence at one end of the junction differs from germline and may be a read error. This chain joins TRBV5-1 and TRBJ2-5; TRBD2 aligns across 10 bases. The CDR3 loop spans 16 amino acids. Germline V gene data show CDR1 as SGHRS and CDR2 as YFSETQ. CDR3 residues: CASSLVLAGGQETQYF. The CDR3 coding sequence is TGTGCCAGCAGCTTGGTGTTAGCGGGGGGCCAAGAGACCCAGTACTTC.